This is a list of T cell receptor beta chains from one sample in a study of neurological immune-mediated disorders. TCRdb independently ran MiXCR on the 5' RACE reads; one entry per CDR3 protein. Among about 60,000 distinct CDR3 sequences listed, nearly 10% were seen once. Sequencing was performed on PBMCs. All receptors derive from a man aged 30-40 years in good health. Both conserved end residues are part of each CDR3. Fields, in order: J gene, D gene, clone size, V gene, CDR3 DNA, CDR3 protein. The D gene is left open where the match is weak. Where a row states a size, it is once, few, many or the class of an expanded clone; other rows omit it.

TRBJ2-7 - - TRBV27 TGTGCCAGCAGTTTACTACAGGGTTCTCCCTACGAGCAGTACTTC CASSLLQGSPYEQYF
TRBJ2-7 TRBD1 many TRBV10-3 TGTGCCATCGGCCCCGGGACAGGGATTCACGAGCAGTACTTC CAIGPGTGIHEQYF
TRBJ1-1 - - TRBV5-1 TGCGCCAGCAGAGGGACCCCGGGCACTGAAGCTTTCTTT CASRGTPGTEAFF
TRBJ2-1 - many TRBV6-4 TGTGCCAGCAGTGAAGGATCCTACAATGAGCAGTTCTTC CASSEGSYNEQFF
TRBJ2-1 TRBD2 many TRBV10-3 TGTGCCATCAGCGTACTAGCGGGAGGTCGCAATGAGCAGTTCTTC CAISVLAGGRNEQFF
TRBJ2-1 - many TRBV18 TGTGCCAGCTCACTCGGGACTGGCAATGAGCAGTTCTTC CASSLGTGNEQFF
TRBJ2-1 - many TRBV12-3/TRBV12-4 TGTGCCAGCAGCCTGTCCTACAATGAGCAGTTCTTC CASSLSYNEQFF
TRBJ2-5 - many TRBV20-1 TGCAGTGCTAGGGCGGCGGGGCGCCAAGAGACCCAGTACTTC CSARAAGRQETQYF
TRBJ2-7 - many TRBV20-1 TGCAGTGCTAGAGATCTCCCGGGATCTACCTACGAGCAGTACTTC CSARDLPGSTYEQYF
TRBJ2-1 TRBD2 many TRBV24-1 TGTGCCACCAGTGATTCCGGTGGTGGGACTATCGGGAATGAGCAGTTCTTC CATSDSGGGTIGNEQFF
TRBJ2-2 - many TRBV29-1 TGCAGCGTCCGATTCACCGGGGAGCTGTTTTTT CSVRFTGELFF
TRBJ2-7 - many TRBV6-1 TGTGCCAGCAAGTCGGGGAGTGGCTACGAGCAGTACTTC CASKSGSGYEQYF
TRBJ2-2 TRBD1 few TRBV19 TGTGCCAGCACGCCGGGACAGGGGTTCACCGGGGAGCTGTTTTTT CASTPGQGFTGELFF
TRBJ1-5 - few TRBV7-6 TGTGCCAGCAGCCCAGCACAAAATCAGCCCCAGCATTTT CASSPAQNQPQHF
TRBJ2-3 - many TRBV5-1 TGCGCCAGCAGCTGGACAGGCACAGATACGCAGTATTTT CASSWTGTDTQYF
TRBJ2-7 TRBD2 many TRBV7-8 TGTGCCAGCAGCTCGGGACTAGCAAAATGGGAGCAGTACTTC CASSSGLAKWEQYF
TRBJ2-7 TRBD2 - TRBV6-4 TGTGCCAGCAGAGCCGGGACTAGCGGCTACGAGCAGTACTTC CASRAGTSGYEQYF
TRBJ2-7 - many TRBV11-2 TGTGCCAGCAGCAGCAGGGACTACGAGCAGTACTTC CASSSRDYEQYF
TRBJ1-2 - many TRBV28 TGTGCCAGCAGTGAGAACAGAGCTAACTATGGCTACACCTTC CASSENRANYGYTF
TRBJ1-2 - few TRBV10-3 TGTGCCGCAAGTTTGGGGGAGACTATGGGCTACACCTTC CAASLGETMGYTF
TRBJ2-5 TRBD1 - TRBV14 TGTGCCAGCAGCCAATTGGACAGGGAGTATGGGACCCAGTACTTC CASSQLDREYGTQYF
TRBJ2-5 TRBD2 many TRBV5-1 TGCGCCAGCAGCTCTGGACTAGCGGGAGATATTAGGGAGACCCAGTACTTC CASSSGLAGDIRETQYF
TRBJ2-7 TRBD2 many TRBV15 TGTGCCACCAGCAGCGGACTAGCGGGCGAGCAGTACTTC CATSSGLAGEQYF
TRBJ2-1 - many TRBV5-1 TGCGCCAGCAGCGCGTCGGGACAACAGTTCTTC CASSASGQQFF
TRBJ1-1 - many TRBV28 TGTGCCAGCAGACCCACAGGGTTCGAAGCTTTCTTT CASRPTGFEAFF
TRBJ1-2 - many TRBV5-1 TGCGCCAGTTCCGATATTAACTATGGCTACACCTTC CASSDINYGYTF
TRBJ1-4 - many TRBV4-2 TGTGCCAGCAGCCAAGATTGGCAGGGATCTGAAAAACTGTTTTTT CASSQDWQGSEKLFF
TRBJ1-4 TRBD1 many TRBV5-1 TGCGCCAGCAGCACAGGGGGAAGAAATGAAAAACTGTTTTTT CASSTGGRNEKLFF
TRBJ1-1 TRBD1 many TRBV7-8 TGTGCCAGCAGCCAGGGACAGGGGACTGAAGCTTTCTTT CASSQGQGTEAFF
TRBJ1-2 - many TRBV5-1 TGCGCCAGCAGACCCGGGACGGGAAATGGCTACACCTTC CASRPGTGNGYTF
TRBJ1-5 TRBD1 many TRBV29-1 TGCAGCGTTGGGGACAGGCAGCCCCAGCATTTT CSVGDRQPQHF
TRBJ1-4 TRBD1 many TRBV2 TGTGCCAGCAGCCGGGACAGGGGTTGGAATGAAAAACTGTTTTTT CASSRDRGWNEKLFF
TRBJ2-3 TRBD1 many TRBV6-4 TGTGCCAGCAGTGCGGGACAGGGGGCAGATACGCAGTATTTT CASSAGQGADTQYF
TRBJ2-1 TRBD2 many TRBV3-1 TGTGCCAGCAGCCAAACAACTAGCGGAGCCAATGAGCAGTTCTTC CASSQTTSGANEQFF
TRBJ2-1 - many TRBV29-1 TGCAGCGTTGAAGAGAACAGCAATGAGCAGTTCTTC CSVEENSNEQFF
TRBJ2-7 - many TRBV28 TGTGCCAGCAGTTTAGCGGGGAGTGACGAGCAGTACTTC CASSLAGSDEQYF
TRBJ2-7 - many TRBV5-5 TGTGCCAGCAGCCAAGACATCAGATACTACGAGCAGTACTTC CASSQDIRYYEQYF
TRBJ2-1 TRBD2 many TRBV15 TGTGCCACCAGCACGTTACTAGCGGGAGACTCCAATGAGCAGTTCTTC CATSTLLAGDSNEQFF
TRBJ2-1 TRBD2 once TRBV7-8 TGTGCCAGCAGGGCAAGTTTTAGCGGGGGAAGAGATGACCAGTTCTTC CASRASFSGGRDDQFF
TRBJ2-1 TRBD2 many TRBV5-1 TGCGCCAGCAGCTACGATTTTCAAACTAGCGGAGGAAGCAATGAGCAGTTCTTC CASSYDFQTSGGSNEQFF
TRBJ2-6 - - TRBV6-5 TGTGCCAGCAGGCAAGGGGGAAACCTCCTCTCTGGGGCCAACGTCCTGACTTTC CASRQGGNLLSGANVLTF
TRBJ2-7 - many TRBV5-1 TGCGCCAGCAGCTTGGCTAATCAATACGAGCAGTACTTC CASSLANQYEQYF
TRBJ1-1 - many TRBV5-1 TGCGCCAGCAGCCCGGGGACGGTGAACACTGAAGCTTTCTTT CASSPGTVNTEAFF
TRBJ2-5 - many TRBV20-1 TGCAGTGCTAGCCCCGGGGGTAGCTTCTCCAGGGAGACCCAGTACTTC CSASPGGSFSRETQYF
TRBJ2-6 - many TRBV4-2 TGTGCCAGCAGCCAAGAGTCCTCTGGGGCCAACGTCCTGACTTTC CASSQESSGANVLTF
TRBJ2-7 - - TRBV3-1 TGTGCCAGCAGCCAAAGCTCCTACGAGCAGTACTTC CASSQSSYEQYF